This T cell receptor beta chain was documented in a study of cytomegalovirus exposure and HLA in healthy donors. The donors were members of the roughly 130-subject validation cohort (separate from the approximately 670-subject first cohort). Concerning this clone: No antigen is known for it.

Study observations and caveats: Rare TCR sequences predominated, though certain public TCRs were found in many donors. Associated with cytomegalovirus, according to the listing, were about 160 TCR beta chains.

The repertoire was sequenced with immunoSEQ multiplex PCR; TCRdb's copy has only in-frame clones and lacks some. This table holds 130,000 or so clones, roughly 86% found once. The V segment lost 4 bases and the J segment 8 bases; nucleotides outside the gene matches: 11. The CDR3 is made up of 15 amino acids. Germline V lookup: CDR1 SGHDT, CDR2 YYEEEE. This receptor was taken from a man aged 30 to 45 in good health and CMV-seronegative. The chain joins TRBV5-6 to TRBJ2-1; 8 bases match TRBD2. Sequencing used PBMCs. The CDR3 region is CASSPGAGVKDEQFF. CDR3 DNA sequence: TGTGCCAGCAGCCCGGGAGCGGGGGTAAAGGATGAGCAGTTCTTC.